The clone carrying this T cell receptor beta chain was found a few times. What it recognizes is unknown. The CDR3 is 14 amino acids. V shed 3 bases and J shed 1 base, with 12 bases lying between them. CDR1 and CDR2 from the germline V gene are DFQATT and SNEGSKA (reference sequence). Individual cDNA molecules were tagged with unique molecular identifiers. Each CDR3 protein is one row after TCRdb ran MiXCR on the 5' RACE reads. The table records about 58,000 distinct CDR3 sequences, more than 10% of them present only once. The sample originates from a study of early T cells in non-severe SARS-CoV-2 infection. Study details: Whole-blood bulk RNA, unsorted, was sequenced, and chains were unpaired. Study-wide points: Matches to VDJdb favored anti-spike CD8 responses and missed private and CD4 specificities.

The sample consisted of whole blood, taken at baseline. This sequence was found in an adult who was a healthcare worker with PCR-confirmed SARS-CoV-2 infection or an uninfected control (not recorded which). The donor label of this sample is uncertain. The gene calls are TRBV20-1 and TRBJ2-5; a possible D gene is TRBD2 (5 bases). CDR3 region: CSAREERAQETQYF. CDR3 sequence (DNA): TGCAGTGCTAGGGAGGAAAGGGCCCAAGAGACCCAGTACTTC.